Sequencing of this T cell receptor (beta chain) was carried out in a study of PD-L1 blockade in urothelial cancer. Study as a whole: Most patients, about 85% of the roughly 30, were males with bladder-origin cancer.

The CDR3 sequence is 15 residues long. The V gene's germline CDR1 is SQVTM and CDR2 ANQGSEA. The V and J ends lost 0 bases and 7 bases, in that order; junction bases with no gene match: 8. Each PCR reaction had synthetic TCR analog templates spiked into it. Profiled with immunoSEQ multiplex PCR; TCRdb holds only in-frame clones, not every one. The table lists tens of thousands of clones, more than 75% of them singletons. This receptor was obtained from a man aged 45 to 65 with urothelial cancer. This specimen consisted of PBMCs, obtained around atezolizumab (anti-PD-L1) treatment. The V call is TRBV29-1, the J call TRBJ2-1, with 8 nucleotides matching TRBD1. CDR3: CSVEEVAGGNNEQFF. The CDR3 bases are TGCAGCGTTGAAGAGGTGGCAGGGGGCAATAATGAGCAGTTCTTC.